What follows describes a single T cell receptor (beta chain). The antigen remains unidentified. The data derive from a study of T cell responses to AZD1222 COVID-19 vaccine. Germline-derived CDR1 and CDR2 are MNHNY and SVGAGI (reference sequence). This CDR3 comprises 14 residues. With 4 bases clipped from V and 1 base from J, the junction kept 4 bases outside the gene matches. Study-level results: Unmutated regions of variants are reportedly targeted by nearly half of spike-specific TCRs. Following two doses of AZD1222, Spike-specific TCR breadth and depth rose.

Generated by immunoSEQ multiplex PCR, the TCRdb table keeps only in-frame clones and is missing some. The sample shows about 130,000 clones, about 91% of them seen only once. The origin of this receptor is an adult in good health. The input for sequencing was peripheral blood, taken on day 0 of AZD1222 vaccination. The chain employs TRBV6-6 and TRBJ2-7; 7 bases agree with TRBD2. The CDR3 sequence: CASSWDYSSYEQYF. The CDR3 DNA sequence: TGTGCCAGCAGTTGGGACTATTCGTCCTACGAGCAGTACTTC.